This T cell receptor (beta chain) stems from a study of T cell responses to AZD1222 COVID-19 vaccine. For this clone: The antigen is undetermined.

This table comes from immunoSEQ multiplex PCR, and its TCRdb copy is limited to in-frame clones, with some not included. The data contain about 140,000 clones, over 90% of them singletons. Study results and limitations: The reported proportion of spike-specific TCRs targeting unmutated variant regions was nearly half. Increased Spike-specific TCR breadth and depth were observed after two AZD1222 doses.

The CDR3 is 16 amino acids. The V segment lost 1 base and the J segment 4 bases; nucleotides outside the gene matches: 7. CDR1 and CDR2 from the germline V gene are SGHVS and FQNEAQ. This receptor was obtained from an adult who received the AZD1222 COVID-19 vaccine. V usage is TRBV7-8 and J usage is TRBJ2-3, with 8 bases lining up with TRBD2. Sequenced here: peripheral blood, sampled 28 days after the second AZD1222 dose. CDR3 amino acids: CASSLGGSGRSDTQYF. The CDR3 nucleotides are TGTGCCAGCAGCTTAGGAGGGAGCGGGAGATCAGATACGCAGTATTTT.